The present T cell receptor (beta chain) was sequenced within a study of cytomegalovirus exposure and HLA in healthy donors. V dropped 0 bases and J dropped 0 bases, with 15 bases sitting between them. This CDR3 has 19 amino acids. CDR1 and CDR2 (germline): MNHNS, SASEGT. PCR amplification relied on 60 Vbeta primers (plus 13 Jbeta primers). Data came from immunoSEQ multiplex PCR; TCRdb stores just in-frame clones and leaves some out. The sample has roughly 96,000 clones; about four fifths are singletons. Sequenced material: PBMCs. The chain is built from TRBV6-1 and TRBJ1-6, with a possible D match to TRBD1 (5 bases). This clonotype originated in a female donor in good health and CMV-seropositive. The CDR3 spells CASSEAGRGRSSYNSPLHF. DNA of the CDR3: TGTGCCAGCAGTGAAGCGGGGAGGGGCCGAAGCTCCTATAATTCACCCCTCCACTTT.